The 21 T cell receptor beta chains listed next were all sequenced from one sample in a study of monozygotic twins with cystic fibrosis. The assay was immunoSEQ multiplex PCR, and TCRdb's table has in-frame clones only and misses some. The sample contains about 36,000 clones, 90% to 95% of which appear only once. The sequenced sample was blood. The receptors were gathered from a boy younger than 10 with cystic fibrosis.

This clone has only one observation. This specimen includes other DNA sequences encoding the same CDR3. The chain joins TRBV7-2 to TRBJ1-1, with D unclear. This CDR3 comprises 13 residues. Germline CDR1 SGHTA, CDR2 FQGNSA. With 1 base removed from V and 4 bases from J, the gap between germline ends came to 7 bases. In DNA, the CDR3 is TGTGCCAGCAGCTTAGGAGCAGGCACTGAAGCTTTCTTT. It codes for CASSLGAGTEAFF.

The rearrangement joins TRBV19 to TRBJ2-2; the D is unclear. Germline-derived CDR1 and CDR2 are LNHDA and SQIVND (reference sequence). V was pared by 3 bases and J by 2 bases, with 7 bases between. This CDR3 is 14 amino acids long. Here the CDR3 DNA reads TGTGCCAGTAGTATTCAGGCAAACACCGGGGAGCTGTTTTTT. It specifies CASSIQANTGELFF. Filled out from reference TRBV19 and TRBJ2-2, the complete variable domain reads DGGITQSPKYLFRKEGQNVTLSCEQNLNHDAMYWYRQDPGQGLRLIYYSQIVNDFQKGDIAEGYSVSREKKESFPLTVTSAQKNPTAFYLCASSIQANTGELFFGEGSRLTVL.

This rearrangement joins TRBV27 to TRBJ1-4; TRBD1 aligns across 7 bases. The V gene end was trimmed by 5 bases and the J gene end by 1 base; junction bases not matched to a gene: 10. Germline V CDR1 and CDR2: MNHEY, SMNVEV (reference sequence). The CDR3 spans 17 residues. The CDR3 sequence is CASSRSRQGLTNEKLFF. The CDR3 bases are TGTGCCAGCAGTAGAAGCCGACAGGGCCTAACTAATGAAAAACTGTTTTTT.

The chain recombines TRBV5-1 with TRBJ2-3; D call uncertain. Trimming removed 4 bases at V and 0 bases at J, with 9 bases between. CDR1 and CDR2 (germline): SGHRS, YFSETQ. The CDR3 is 14 residues long. The CDR3 spells CASSPFFSTDTQYF. In DNA, the CDR3 is TGCGCCAGCAGCCCCTTTTTTAGCACAGATACGCAGTATTTT.

J is TRBJ2-5 and V is TRBV6-5; D gene uncertain. The J call may be faulty, since TRBJ2-7 better matches the DNA end. Germline V CDR1 and CDR2: MNHEY, SVGAGI. The CDR3 sequence is 13 residues long. Here the CDR3 reads CASSYRPGYEQYF. As DNA, the CDR3 is TGTGCCAGCAGTTACCGCCCTGGATACGAGCAGTACTTC.

The V gene is TRBV23-1, the J gene TRBJ1-6; D ambiguous. TRBV23-1 is placed among ORFs of uncertain function. The CDR3 length is 14 residues. V was trimmed by 3 bases and J by 0 bases, leaving 3 bases between them. The CDR3 coding sequence is TGCGCCAGCAGTCAGGGCTCCTATAATTCACCCCTCCACTTT. Protein: CASSQGSYNSPLHF.

This chain uses TRBV9 with TRBJ2-7; tentative D call: TRBD2 (6 bases). CDR1 is SGDLS, CDR2 YYNGEE, per germline. The CDR3 has 14 residues. V was shortened by 0 bases and J by 2 bases, with 9 bases between the two germline ends. The CDR3: CASSVASETYEQYF. The CDR3, as DNA: TGTGCCAGCAGCGTAGCTAGCGAGACCTACGAGCAGTACTTC.

V is TRBV20-1 and J is TRBJ2-3; no clear D. Trimming left V 7 bases short and J 1 base short, with 6 bases between. Looked up from germline, CDR1 is DFQATT and CDR2 is SNEGSKA (reference sequence). The CDR3 covers 11 residues. CDR3 nucleotide sequence: TGCAGTGTTTCCCGCACAGATACGCAGTATTTT. Amino acids: CSVSRTDTQYF.

The chain joins TRBV27 to TRBJ2-7, with TRBD1 matching over 7 bases. The length of the CDR3 is 15 residues. CDR1 is MNHEY, CDR2 SMNVEV, per germline (reference sequence). Trimming took 8 bases from V and 4 from J; bases not matched to a gene: 14. In DNA form, the CDR3 reads TGTGCCAGCCGATCAATACAGGGGTCTTTATACGAGCAGTACTTC. The encoded protein is CASRSIQGSLYEQYF.

This chain uses TRBV5-4 with TRBJ2-5; perhaps TRBD2 as D (5 bases). V was clipped by 1 base and J by 7 bases, with 20 bases between them. The CDR3 sequence is 16 residues long. Germline V gives CDR1 SGHNT, CDR2 YYREEE (reference sequence). Here the CDR3 DNA reads TGTGCCAGCAGCTTGATAGTTCCCGGATTGGAGGTGACCCAGTACTTC. Protein product: CASSLIVPGLEVTQYF.

The V call is TRBV5-1, the J call TRBJ2-5, with 8 bases matching TRBD2. CDR1 and CDR2 (germline): SGHRS, YFSETQ. This CDR3 is built from 15 residues. V shed 1 base and J 0 bases; nucleotides not matched to a gene: 2. CDR3 residues: CASSLPSGYQETQYF. In DNA, the CDR3 is TGCGCCAGCAGCTTGCCTAGCGGGTACCAAGAGACCCAGTACTTC.

This chain uses TRBV4-1 with TRBJ1-5; 8 bases are shared with TRBD1. The CDR3 is 17 amino acids. Looked up from germline, CDR1 is MGHRA and CDR2 is YSYEKL. Unmatched junction bases numbered 7, after V lost 3 bases and J lost 0 bases. The DNA for the CDR3 is TGCGCCAGCAGCCACTCAACAGGGGGAGGTAGCAATCAGCCCCAGCATTTT. Residues: CASSHSTGGGSNQPQHF.

This clone was found once. V is TRBV7-9 and J is TRBJ1-6; tentatively, D is TRBD1 (5 bases). Germline CDR1 and CDR2: SEHNR and FQNEAQ (reference sequence). Trimming stripped 5 bases from V and 7 bases from J, with 24 bases between. The CDR3 extends over 18 amino acids. For the CDR3, the DNA is TGTGCCAGCAGCCTCATAGGGGTTACTCGGAAAGACAATTCACCCCTCCACTTT. Its translation: CASSLIGVTRKDNSPLHF.

The chain recombines TRBV7-2 with TRBJ1-1; D call uncertain. The CDR3 consists of 14 residues. The germline V gene encodes CDR1 SGHTA and CDR2 FQGNSA. V dropped 5 bases and J dropped 0 bases, with 10 bases sitting between them. The CDR3 loop is CASSAHYLNTEAFF. The CDR3 DNA is TGTGCCAGCAGCGCCCATTATTTGAACACTGAAGCTTTCTTT. The full variable domain, in which reference TRBV7-2 and TRBJ1-1 provide the parts outside the CDR3, is GAGVSQSPSNKVTEKGKDVELRCDPISGHTALYWYRQSLGQGLEFLIYFQGNSAPDKSGLPSDRFSAERTGGSVSTLTIQRTQQEDSAVYLCASSAHYLNTEAFFGQGTRLTVV.

The chain carries TRBV5-5 and TRBJ1-3, with unresolved D. The V gene lost 0 bases and the J gene lost 4 bases, with 11 bases spanning the gap. CDR3 length equals 15 residues. Germline values: CDR1 SGHKS, CDR2 YYEKEE (reference sequence). CDR3 amino acids: CASSLDLFMGNTIYF. The CDR3 nucleotides read TGTGCCAGCAGCTTGGACTTGTTTATGGGAAACACCATATATTTT.

The rearrangement uses TRBV5-1 and TRBJ1-1; weak D call: TRBD1 (5 bases). This CDR3 comprises 13 residues. CDR1 and CDR2 from the germline V gene are SGHRS and YFSETQ. Trimming left V 0 bases short and J 6 bases short, with 9 bases between. CDR3 coding DNA: TGCGCCAGCAGCTTGGTTCAGGGAGCTGAAGCTTTCTTT. Translating gives CASSLVQGAEAFF.

V and J are TRBV29-1 and TRBJ1-2; 9 nucleotides agree with TRBD1. The J segment lost 5 bases and the V segment lost 5 bases, leaving 3 bases of the junction unmatched. Germline V gene sequence: CDR1 SQVTM, CDR2 ANQGSEA. The CDR3 runs to 12 residues. CDR3 loop: CSVLGQGYGYTF. CDR3 sequence (DNA): TGCAGCGTTTTAGGACAGGGGTATGGCTACACCTTC.

The CDR3 coding sequence is TGTGCCAGCAGCCCCTCCACTGGCTACGAGCAGTACTTC. Its protein is CASSPSTGYEQYF. The V and J genes are TRBV16 and TRBJ2-7; D is ambiguous. The CDR3 is 13 amino acids. Germline V gene sequence: CDR1 KGHSY, CDR2 FQNENV. V lost 4 bases to trimming and J lost 3 bases, with 10 bases between them.

The chain has TRBV2 and TRBJ2-3; 10 nucleotides match TRBD1. This CDR3 is built from 16 residues. Germline loops: CDR1 SNHLY, CDR2 FYNNEI. The trim removed 3 bases at V and 3 bases at J, leaving 6 bases unmatched. CDR3 DNA: TGTGCCAGCAGTGATCCGGGACAGGGGAGGACAGATACGCAGTATTTT. Translation: CASSDPGQGRTDTQYF.

V is TRBV6-6 and J is TRBJ1-2; D unresolved. The V gene lost 2 bases and the J gene lost 0 bases, with 7 bases spanning the gap. The CDR3 has 14 amino acids. Germline lookup yields CDR1 MNHNY and CDR2 SVGAGI (reference sequence). The CDR3 coding sequence is TGTGCCAGCAGTTACGACGGGGCTAACTATGGCTACACCTTC. Protein sequence: CASSYDGANYGYTF.

The J gene is TRBJ2-2, the V gene TRBV2; 8 nucleotides match TRBD1. Germline CDR1 is SNHLY and CDR2 is FYNNEI. The CDR3 is made up of 14 amino acids. V was pared by 8 bases and J by 2 bases, with 4 bases of the junction left unmatched. CDR3 loop: CASDTGGNTGELFF. Written as DNA, the CDR3 is TGTGCCAGCGATACAGGGGGTAACACCGGGGAGCTGTTTTTT.